This T cell receptor (beta chain) was sequenced in a study of cytomegalovirus exposure and HLA in healthy donors. This CDR3 has 17 amino acids. From germline, CDR1 is SNHLY and CDR2 FYNNEI. Trimming at V came to 6 bases and at J to 5 bases, leaving 13 bases not matched to a gene. As regards this clone: As yet, its antigen is unknown.

Study-wide results and limits: Analysis was carried out at a later point, and it linked a missense DCLRE1C variant to TCR beta V- and J-gene trimming. Available immune exposure information was restricted to CMV serostatus only.

Amplification used 60 Vbeta primers and 13 Jbeta primers. Profiled with immunoSEQ multiplex PCR; TCRdb holds only in-frame clones, not every one. Here the sample spans around 170,000 clones, over 70% being singletons. This TCR came from a man aged 50-59 years in good health and CMV-seronegative. This sequence joins TRBV2 and TRBJ2-1, with 10 bases matching TRBD2. The specimen was PBMCs. CDR3 amino acids: CASSPTRLAGQNNEQFF. CDR3 nucleotide sequence: TGTGCCAGCAGCCCAACGAGACTAGCGGGCCAAAACAATGAGCAGTTCTTC.